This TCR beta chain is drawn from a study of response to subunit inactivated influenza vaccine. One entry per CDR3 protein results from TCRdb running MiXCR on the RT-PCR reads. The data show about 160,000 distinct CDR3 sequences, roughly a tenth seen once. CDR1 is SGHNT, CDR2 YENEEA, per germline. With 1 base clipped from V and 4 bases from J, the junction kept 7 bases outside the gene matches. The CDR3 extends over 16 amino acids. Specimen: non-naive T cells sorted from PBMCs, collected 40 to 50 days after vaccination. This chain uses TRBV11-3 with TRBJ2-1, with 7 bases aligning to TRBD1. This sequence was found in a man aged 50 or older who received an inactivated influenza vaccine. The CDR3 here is CASSLVGTATYNEQFF. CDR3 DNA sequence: TGTGCCAGCAGCTTAGTGGGGACAGCGACTTACAATGAGCAGTTCTTC.